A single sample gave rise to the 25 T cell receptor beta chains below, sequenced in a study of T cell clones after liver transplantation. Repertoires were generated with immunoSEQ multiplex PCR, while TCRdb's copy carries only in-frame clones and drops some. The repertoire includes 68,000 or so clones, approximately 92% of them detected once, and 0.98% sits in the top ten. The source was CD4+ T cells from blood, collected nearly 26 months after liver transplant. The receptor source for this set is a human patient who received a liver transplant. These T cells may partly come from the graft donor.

DNA for the CDR3: TGCGCCAGCAGCGGACAGGGAAATTCACCCCTCCACTTT. Amino acid sequence: CASSGQGNSPLHF. The chain carries TRBV10-2 and TRBJ1-6; 8 bases line up with TRBD1. Germline V gives CDR1 WSHSY, CDR2 SAAADI. The CDR3 covers 13 residues. V trimming: 6 bases; J trimming: 7 bases; junction bases outside the gene matches: 2.

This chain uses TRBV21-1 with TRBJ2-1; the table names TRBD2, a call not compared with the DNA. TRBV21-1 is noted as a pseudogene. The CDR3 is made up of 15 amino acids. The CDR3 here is CASTGLAGTYNEQFF. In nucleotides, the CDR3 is TGTGCCAGCACGGGACTAGCGGGGACCTACAATGAGCAGTTCTTC.

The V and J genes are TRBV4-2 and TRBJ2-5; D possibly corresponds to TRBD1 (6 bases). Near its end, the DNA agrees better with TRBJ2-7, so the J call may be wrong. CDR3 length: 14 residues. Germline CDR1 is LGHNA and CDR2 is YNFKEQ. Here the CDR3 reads CASSLGQMSYEQYF. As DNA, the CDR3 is TGTGCCAGCAGCCTCGGACAGATGTCCTACGAGCAGTACTTC.

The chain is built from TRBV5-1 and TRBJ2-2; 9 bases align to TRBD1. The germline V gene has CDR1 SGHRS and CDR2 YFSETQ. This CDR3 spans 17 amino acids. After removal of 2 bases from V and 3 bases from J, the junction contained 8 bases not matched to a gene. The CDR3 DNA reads TGCGCCAGCAGCTTAATGGGGACAGGGTATCACACCGGGGAGCTGTTTTTT. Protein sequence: CASSLMGTGYHTGELFF.

The CDR3 sequence is CSVGFGRNVGWQETQYF. DNA for the CDR3: TGCAGCGTTGGATTCGGGAGAAATGTGGGGTGGCAAGAGACCCAGTACTTC. This chain links TRBV29-1 with TRBJ2-5; perhaps TRBD2 as D (6 bases). The CDR3 is 17 residues long. Trimming pared 4 bases from V and 2 bases from J, leaving 23 bases between. Germline V gives CDR1 SQVTM, CDR2 ANQGSEA.

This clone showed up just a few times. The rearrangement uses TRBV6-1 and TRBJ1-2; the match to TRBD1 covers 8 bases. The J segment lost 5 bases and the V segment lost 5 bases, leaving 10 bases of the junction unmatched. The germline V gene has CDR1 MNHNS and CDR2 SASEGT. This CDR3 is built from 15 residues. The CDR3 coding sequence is TGTGCCAGCAGTACCGGGACAGGATTGAGGTATGGCTACACCTTC. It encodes CASSTGTGLRYGYTF.

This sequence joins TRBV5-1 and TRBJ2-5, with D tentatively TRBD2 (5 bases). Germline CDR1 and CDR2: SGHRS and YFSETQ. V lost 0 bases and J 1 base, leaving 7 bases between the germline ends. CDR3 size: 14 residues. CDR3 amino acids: CASSLGRSQETQYF. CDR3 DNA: TGCGCCAGCAGCTTGGGGAGGAGCCAAGAGACCCAGTACTTC. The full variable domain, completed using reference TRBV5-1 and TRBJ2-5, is KAGVTQTPRYLIKTRGQQVTLSCSPISGHRSVSWYQQTPGQGLQFLFEYFSETQRNKGNFPGRFSGRQFSNSRSEMNVSTLELGDSALYLCASSLGRSQETQYFGPGTRLLVL.

The CDR3 protein is CASGLSYTIYF. The CDR3 DNA reads TGTGCTAGTGGTTTGTCCTACACCATATATTTT. The rearrangement joins TRBV12-5 to TRBJ1-3; D is uncertain. The CDR3 is made up of 11 amino acids. CDR1 and CDR2 from the germline V gene are LGHNT and FRNRAP. The ends were cut back, 2 bases at V and 8 bases at J, with 4 bases in the middle. Full variable domain (rest looked up from reference TRBV12-5 and TRBJ1-3): DARVTQTPRHKVTEMGQEVTMRCQPILGHNTVFWYRQTMMQGLELLAYFRNRAPLDDSGMPKDRFSAEMPDATLATLKIQPSEPRDSAVYFCASGLSYTIYFGEGSWLTVV.

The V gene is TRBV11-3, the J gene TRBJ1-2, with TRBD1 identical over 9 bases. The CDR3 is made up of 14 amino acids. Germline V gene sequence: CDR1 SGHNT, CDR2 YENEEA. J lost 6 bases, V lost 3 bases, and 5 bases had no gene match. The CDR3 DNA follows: TGTGCCAGCAGCTTCGGGGACAGGGCCCATGGCTACACCTTC. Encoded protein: CASSFGDRAHGYTF.

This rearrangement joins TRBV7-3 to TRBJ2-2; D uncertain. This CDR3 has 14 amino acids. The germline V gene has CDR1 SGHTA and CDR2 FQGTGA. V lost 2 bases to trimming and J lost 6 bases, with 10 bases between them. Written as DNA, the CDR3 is TGTGCCAGCAGCTTACTCGGATATGCCGGGGAGCTGTTTTTT. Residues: CASSLLGYAGELFF.

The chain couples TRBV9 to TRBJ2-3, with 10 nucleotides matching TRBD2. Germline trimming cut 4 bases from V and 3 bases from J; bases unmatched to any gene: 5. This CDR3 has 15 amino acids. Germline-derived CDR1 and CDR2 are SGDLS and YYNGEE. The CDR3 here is CASSFTSGKTDTQYF. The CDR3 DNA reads TGTGCCAGCAGCTTCACTAGCGGGAAAACAGATACGCAGTATTTT.

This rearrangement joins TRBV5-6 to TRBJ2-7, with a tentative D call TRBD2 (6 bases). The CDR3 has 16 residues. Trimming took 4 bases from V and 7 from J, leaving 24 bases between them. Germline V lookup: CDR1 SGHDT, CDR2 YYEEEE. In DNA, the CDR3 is TGTGCCAGCAGCCCCAATTGGGCGGGGAGCTTCCGGGAGCAGTACTTC. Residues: CASSPNWAGSFREQYF.

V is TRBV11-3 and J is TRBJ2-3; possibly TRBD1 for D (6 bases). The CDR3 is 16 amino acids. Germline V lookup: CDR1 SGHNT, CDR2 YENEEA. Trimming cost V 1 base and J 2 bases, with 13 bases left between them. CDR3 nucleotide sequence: TGTGCCAGCAGCTTAGTTGCAACAGGGTACACAGATACGCAGTATTTT. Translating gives CASSLVATGYTDTQYF.

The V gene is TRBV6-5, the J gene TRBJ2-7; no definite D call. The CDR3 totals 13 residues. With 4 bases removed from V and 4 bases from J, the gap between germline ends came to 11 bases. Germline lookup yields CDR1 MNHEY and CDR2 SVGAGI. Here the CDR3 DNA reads TGTGCCAGCAGTTCGACTGCAGTTTACGAGCAGTACTTC. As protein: CASSSTAVYEQYF.

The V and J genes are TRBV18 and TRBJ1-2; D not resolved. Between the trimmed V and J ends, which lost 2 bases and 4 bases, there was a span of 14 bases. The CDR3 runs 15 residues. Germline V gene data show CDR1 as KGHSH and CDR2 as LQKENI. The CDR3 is CASSPRAERAYGYTF. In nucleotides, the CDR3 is TGTGCCAGCTCACCAAGGGCAGAGCGGGCCTATGGCTACACCTTC.

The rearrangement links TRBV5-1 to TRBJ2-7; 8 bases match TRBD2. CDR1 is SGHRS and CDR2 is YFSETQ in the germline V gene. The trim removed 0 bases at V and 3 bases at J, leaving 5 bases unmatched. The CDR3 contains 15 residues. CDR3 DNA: TGCGCCAGCAGCTTGGGAACGGGAGGGTTCTACGAGCAGTACTTC. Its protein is CASSLGTGGFYEQYF.

The chain's CDR3 is CASSYTAGVGYEQYF. The CDR3 bases are TGTGCCAGCAGTTACACCGCGGGAGTAGGCTACGAGCAGTACTTC. This sequence joins TRBV6-6 and TRBJ2-7; 7 nucleotides agree with TRBD2. The CDR3 runs to 15 residues. Germline V gives CDR1 MNHNY, CDR2 SVGAGI (reference sequence). Trimming took 2 bases from V and 3 from J; bases not matched to a gene: 7.

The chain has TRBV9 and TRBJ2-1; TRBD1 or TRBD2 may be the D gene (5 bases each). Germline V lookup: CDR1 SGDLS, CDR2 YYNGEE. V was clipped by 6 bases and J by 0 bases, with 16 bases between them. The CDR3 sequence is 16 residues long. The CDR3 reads CASTPRGESSYNEQFF. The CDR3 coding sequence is TGTGCCAGCACCCCCCGAGGGGAGAGCTCCTACAATGAGCAGTTCTTC.

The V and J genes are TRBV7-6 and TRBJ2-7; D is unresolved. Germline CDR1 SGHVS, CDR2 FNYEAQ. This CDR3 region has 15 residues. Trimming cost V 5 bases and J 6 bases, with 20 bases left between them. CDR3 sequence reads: CASSPSTVGRSEQYF. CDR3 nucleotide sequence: TGTGCCAGCAGCCCCAGTACGGTGGGTCGGTCCGAGCAGTACTTC. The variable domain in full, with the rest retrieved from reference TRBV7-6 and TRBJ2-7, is GAGVSQSPRYKVTKRGQDVALRCDPISGHVSLYWYRQALGQGPEFLTYFNYEAQQDKSGLPNDRFSAERPEGSISTLTIQRTEQRDSAMYRCASSPSTVGRSEQYFGPGTRLTVT.

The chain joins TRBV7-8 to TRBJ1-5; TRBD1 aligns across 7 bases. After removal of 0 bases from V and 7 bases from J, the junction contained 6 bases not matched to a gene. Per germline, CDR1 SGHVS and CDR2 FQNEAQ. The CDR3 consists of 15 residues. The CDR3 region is CASSLAGAGGQPQHF. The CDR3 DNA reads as TGTGCCAGCAGCTTAGCGGGGGCAGGGGGGCAGCCCCAGCATTTT.

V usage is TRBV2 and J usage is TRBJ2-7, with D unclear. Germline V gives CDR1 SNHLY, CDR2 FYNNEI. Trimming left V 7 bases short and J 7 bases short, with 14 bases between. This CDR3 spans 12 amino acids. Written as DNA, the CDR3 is TGTGCCAGCACCCAAAACTACCCAGAGCAGTACTTC. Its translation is CASTQNYPEQYF.

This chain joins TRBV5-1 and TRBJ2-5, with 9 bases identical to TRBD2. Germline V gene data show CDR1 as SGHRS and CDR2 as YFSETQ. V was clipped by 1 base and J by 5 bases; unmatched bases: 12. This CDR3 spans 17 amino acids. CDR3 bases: TGCGCCAGCAGCTTGCGTTCTAGCGGGGCGAATGATGAGACCCAGTACTTC. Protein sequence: CASSLRSSGANDETQYF.

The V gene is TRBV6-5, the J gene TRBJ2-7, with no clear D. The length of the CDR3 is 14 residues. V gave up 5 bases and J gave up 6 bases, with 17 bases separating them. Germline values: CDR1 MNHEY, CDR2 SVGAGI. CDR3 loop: CASSQTQTSFEQYF. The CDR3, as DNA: TGTGCCAGCAGTCAAACACAAACCTCTTTCGAGCAGTACTTC.

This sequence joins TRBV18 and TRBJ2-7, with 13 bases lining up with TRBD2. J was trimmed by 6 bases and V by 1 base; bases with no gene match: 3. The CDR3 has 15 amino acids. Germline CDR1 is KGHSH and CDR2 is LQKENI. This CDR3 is CASSPQGLAGSEQYF. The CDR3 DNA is TGTGCCAGCTCACCACAGGGACTAGCGGGGTCCGAGCAGTACTTC.

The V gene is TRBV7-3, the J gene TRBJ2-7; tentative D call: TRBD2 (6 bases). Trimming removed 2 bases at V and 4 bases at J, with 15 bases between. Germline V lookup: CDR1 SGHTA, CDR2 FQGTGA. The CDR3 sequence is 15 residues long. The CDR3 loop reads CASSLSAEEGYEQYF. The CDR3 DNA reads TGTGCCAGCAGCTTATCAGCAGAGGAGGGGTACGAGCAGTACTTC.